Shown below are 14 T cell receptor beta chains from a single sample sequenced in a study of T cell responses to AZD1222 COVID-19 vaccine. This table comes from immunoSEQ multiplex PCR, and its TCRdb copy is limited to in-frame clones, with some not included. The data hold some 79,000 clones, with around 81% observed a single time. The sample consisted of peripheral blood, taken 28 days after the second AZD1222 dose. The origin of the receptors is an adult who received the AZD1222 COVID-19 vaccine.

V usage is TRBV19 and J usage is TRBJ2-7; 11 positions match TRBD1. The CDR3 has 15 amino acids. V was pared by 5 bases and J by 4 bases, with 7 bases of the junction left unmatched. Germline V gene sequence: CDR1 LNHDA, CDR2 SQIVND (reference sequence). CDR3 region: CASSVTGTGGYEQYF. The CDR3 nucleotides are TGTGCCAGTAGTGTCACCGGGACAGGGGGTTACGAGCAGTACTTC.

This clone was detected only once. The chain uses TRBV11-2 and TRBJ2-7; 8 bases agree with TRBD1. CDR1 SGHAT and CDR2 FQNNGV come from the germline V gene. This CDR3 region has 16 residues. With 0 bases clipped from V and 9 bases from J, the junction kept 13 bases outside the gene matches. The CDR3 protein is CASSLDLDREFSAQYF. The DNA for the CDR3 is TGTGCCAGCAGCTTAGATCTGGACAGGGAATTTTCGGCGCAGTACTTC.

A few counts support this clone. This sample also contains other DNA sequences that code for the same CDR3. This chain connects TRBV13 to TRBJ2-7; possible D gene TRBD2, 6 bases. Germline lookup yields CDR1 PRHDT and CDR2 FYEKMQ (reference sequence). This CDR3 is 12 amino acids long. Deletions cut 1 base from V and 6 bases from J, with 7 bases between. The DNA for the CDR3 is TGTGCCAGCAGCTTAGTGGGGGGCGAGCAGTACTTC. It translates to CASSLVGGEQYF. Combining the CDR3 with reference TRBV13 and TRBJ2-7 gives the whole variable domain AAGVIQSPRHLIKEKRETATLKCYPIPRHDTVYWYQQGPGQDPQFLISFYEKMQSDKGSIPDRFSAQQFSDYHSELNMSSLELGDSALYFCASSLVGGEQYFGPGTRLTVT.

This clone was recorded only once. The V gene is TRBV5-4, the J gene TRBJ2-1; D perhaps matches TRBD2 (5 bases). Trimming removed 5 bases at V and 8 bases at J, with 14 bases between. Looked up from germline, CDR1 is SGHNT and CDR2 is YYREEE (reference sequence). This CDR3 is built from 13 residues. In nucleotides, the CDR3 is TGTGCCAGCAGTCCCGCGGGCTCCTATGAGCAGTTCTTC. Protein: CASSPAGSYEQFF.

The V gene is TRBV5-1, the J gene TRBJ1-3, with D possibly matching TRBD1 (5 bases). Trimming shortened V by 4 bases and J by 2 bases, and 19 bases separated the two germline ends. Germline V gene data show CDR1 as SGHRS and CDR2 as YFSETQ. The CDR3 consists of 17 residues. The CDR3 sequence: CASSAKAGRYTGNTIYF. The CDR3 coding sequence is TGCGCCAGCAGCGCGAAGGCAGGGAGGTATACTGGAAACACCATATATTTT.

The rearrangement uses TRBV3-1 (or the pseudogene TRBV3-2) and TRBJ2-7; D may be TRBD1 (6 bases). Germline CDR1 is LGHDT and CDR2 is YNNKEL (reference sequence). V gave up 1 base and J gave up 12 bases, with 19 bases separating them. The CDR3 runs to 14 residues. CDR3 region: CASSQVLVTGDRYF. The CDR3, as DNA: TGTGCCAGCAGCCAAGTCTTGGTGACAGGCGATCGGTACTTC.

The genes are TRBV12-3 or TRBV12-4 and TRBJ2-3, with 7 bases aligning to TRBD1. This CDR3 is 13 amino acids long. Germline trimming cut 7 bases from V and 2 bases from J; bases unmatched to any gene: 3. CDR3 bases: TGTGCCAGCAAGGGACAGCTCACAGATACGCAGTATTTT. Protein: CASKGQLTDTQYF.

The J gene is TRBJ2-1, the V gene TRBV6-2 or TRBV6-3; no definite D call. Germline V gene lookup returns CDR1 MNHEY and CDR2 SVGEGT. Between the trimmed V and J ends, which lost 2 bases and 8 bases, there was a span of 4 bases. The CDR3 totals 11 residues. CDR3 in DNA: TGTGCCAGCAGTTACCCTGATGAGCAGTTCTTC. As protein: CASSYPDEQFF.

This rearrangement joins TRBV4-1 to TRBJ2-1; the D gene is possibly TRBD2 (6 bases). CDR1 is MGHRA and CDR2 is YSYEKL in the germline V gene. Trimming took 8 bases from V and 2 from J, leaving 13 bases between them. The length of the CDR3 is 14 residues. The CDR3 sequence: CASGGTGAYNEQFF. The CDR3, as DNA: TGCGCCAGCGGGGGGACTGGGGCCTACAATGAGCAGTTCTTC.

The chain couples TRBV5-1 to TRBJ2-7; the D is unclear. Trimming removed 0 bases at V and 3 bases at J, with 7 bases between. This CDR3 comprises 13 residues. CDR1 is SGHRS, CDR2 YFSETQ, per germline. The DNA of the CDR3 is TGCGCCAGCAGCTTGGAACCCCACTACGAGCAGTACTTC. It codes for CASSLEPHYEQYF.

This chain joins TRBV9 and TRBJ2-2; 7 positions match TRBD1. CDR3 length equals 14 residues. V gave up 3 bases and J gave up 6 bases; unmatched junction bases: 5. Germline loops: CDR1 SGDLS, CDR2 YYNGEE. The DNA for the CDR3 is TGTGCCAGCAGCGCAACCGGACAGGCCGGGGAGCTGTTTTTT. It encodes CASSATGQAGELFF.

This clone was detected once. The genes are TRBV4-3 and TRBJ1-1; D is ambiguous. The V gene's germline CDR1 is LGHNA and CDR2 YSLEER. V gave up 1 base and J gave up 4 bases, with 22 bases separating them. The CDR3 is 18 residues long. This chain's CDR3 is CASSQVYQLKNPVTEAFF. The CDR3 nucleotides read TGCGCCAGCAGCCAAGTATACCAGCTAAAAAACCCGGTCACTGAAGCTTTCTTT.

The J gene is TRBJ1-4, the V gene TRBV5-1; D is unclear. Germline V CDR1 and CDR2: SGHRS, YFSETQ. The CDR3 runs 14 residues. V was shortened by 1 base and J by 5 bases, with 9 bases between the two germline ends. The CDR3, as DNA: TGCGCCAGCAGCTTGTCCGCCCCGAATGAAAAACTGTTTTTT. Translating gives CASSLSAPNEKLFF.

The gene calls are TRBV19 and TRBJ1-1; D unclear. The germline gives CDR1 LNHDA, CDR2 SQIVND (reference sequence). V was cut by 2 bases and J by 0 bases, with 4 bases left in between. The CDR3 has 13 amino acids. The CDR3 loop is CASSIYLNTEAFF. CDR3 sequence (DNA): TGTGCCAGTAGTATATATCTGAACACTGAAGCTTTCTTT. The full variable domain, rest sourced from reference TRBV19 and TRBJ1-1, is DGGITQSPKYLFRKEGQNVTLSCEQNLNHDAMYWYRQDPGQGLRLIYYSQIVNDFQKGDIAEGYSVSREKKESFPLTVTSAQKNPTAFYLCASSIYLNTEAFFGQGTRLTVV.